The 13 T cell receptor beta chains presented below share a single source sample, sequenced in a study of blood T cell repertoires in COVID-19. Repertoires were generated with immunoSEQ multiplex PCR, while TCRdb's copy carries only in-frame clones and drops some. The data hold 100,000 to 120,000 clones, with around 86% observed a single time. Sample: peripheral blood. The receptors originated from a man aged 80 or over with acute or convalescent COVID-19.

This chain joins TRBV6-1 and TRBJ1-1; D perhaps matches TRBD1 (5 bases). CDR1 and CDR2 from the germline V gene are MNHNS and SASEGT. The CDR3 is 14 residues long. V was shortened by 0 bases and J by 7 bases, with 12 bases between the two germline ends. The CDR3 DNA follows: TGTGCCAGCAGTGAAGCCTTAAGGGGCCGTGAAGCTTTCTTT. This encodes CASSEALRGREAFF.

This chain uses TRBV19 with TRBJ1-2; 7 bases line up with TRBD1. With 6 bases clipped from V and 4 bases from J, the junction kept 8 bases outside the gene matches. The CDR3 length is 14 residues. Germline V gene sequence: CDR1 LNHDA, CDR2 SQIVND (reference sequence). The CDR3 DNA is TGTGCCAGTAGGAACAGGGGATCCCTCTATGGCTACACCTTC. It specifies CASRNRGSLYGYTF.

CDR3 residues: CASSPNGQGGYTF. The CDR3, as DNA: TGTGCCAGCTCACCAAATGGACAGGGTGGCTACACCTTC. The rearrangement joins TRBV18 to TRBJ1-2; 8 bases are shared with TRBD1. Losses at the gene ends were 2 bases for V and 7 bases for J; bases not matched to a gene: 3. There are 13 residues in the CDR3. Germline CDR1 and CDR2: KGHSH and LQKENI.

The chain combines TRBV6-1 with TRBJ1-5; TRBD1 might be the D (6 bases). The germline CDR1 and CDR2 sequences are MNHNS and SASEGT. V lost 3 bases to trimming and J lost 4 bases, with 13 bases between them. The CDR3 runs to 15 residues. CDR3 coding DNA: TGTGCCAGCAGTGATTGGGGGCGCGGGAATCAGCCCCAGCATTTT. This gives the protein CASSDWGRGNQPQHF.

The V and J genes are TRBV6-5 and TRBJ2-1, with 7 bases lining up with TRBD1. Per germline, CDR1 MNHEY and CDR2 SVGAGI. V was pared by 8 bases and J by 0 bases, with 4 bases of the junction left unmatched. The CDR3 extends over 14 amino acids. Here the CDR3 DNA reads TGTGCCAGCTGTAGACAGGGCTCCTACAATGAGCAGTTCTTC. Encoded protein: CASCRQGSYNEQFF.

The chain links TRBV2 to TRBJ2-1; 9 nucleotides agree with TRBD1. J was trimmed by 9 bases and V by 6 bases; bases with no gene match: 24. Germline V gives CDR1 SNHLY, CDR2 FYNNEI. The CDR3 totals 19 residues. CDR3: CASSVSVKWGQGGFGEQFF. The CDR3 bases are TGTGCCAGCAGCGTCTCCGTGAAGTGGGGACAGGGAGGGTTCGGTGAGCAGTTCTTC.

The gene calls are TRBV11-3 and TRBJ2-1; D perhaps matches TRBD2 (6 bases). Germline values: CDR1 SGHNT, CDR2 YENEEA. The CDR3 runs 13 residues. Trimming stripped 4 bases from V and 8 bases from J, with 12 bases between. CDR3 residues: CASSSQSGDEQFF. CDR3 sequence (DNA): TGTGCCAGCAGCTCCCAGTCGGGGGATGAGCAGTTCTTC.

The V and J genes are TRBV7-9 and TRBJ2-3; TRBD2 is a possible D gene (5 bases). CDR3 size: 15 residues. Germline V lookup: CDR1 SEHNR, CDR2 FQNEAQ (reference sequence). V lost 2 bases and J lost 5, with 14 bases in between. For the CDR3, the DNA is TGTGCCAGCAGCTTATATAAGGGAGTGGAAGATACGCAGTATTTT. Residues: CASSLYKGVEDTQYF.

Here the CDR3 DNA reads TGTGCCAGCAGCCACCCAGGGGAGGGGAATGAAAAACTGTTTTTT. Amino acid sequence: CASSHPGEGNEKLFF. The V and J genes are TRBV3-1 (or the pseudogene TRBV3-2) and TRBJ1-4; D possibly corresponds to TRBD1 (6 bases). Germline CDR1 reads LGHDT; CDR2 reads YNNKEL (reference sequence). V shed 3 bases and J shed 5 bases, with 13 bases lying between them. The CDR3 sequence is 15 residues long.

Regarding this clone: One junction end does not reproduce the germline sequence, and a read error may be involved. This chain joins TRBV25-1 and TRBJ1-6, with 8 bases identical to TRBD1. Germline V lookup: CDR1 MGHDK, CDR2 SYGVNS. CDR3 size: 15 residues. This CDR3 reads CACSDGATGDSPLHF. The CDR3 DNA reads as TGTGCCTGCAGTGATGGCGCGACAGGGGATTCACCCCTCCACTTT.

The chain recombines TRBV14 with TRBJ1-6; weak D call: TRBD1 (6 bases). Between the trimmed V and J ends, which lost 4 bases and 7 bases, there was a span of 11 bases. The CDR3 sequence is 14 residues long. Per germline, CDR1 SGHDN and CDR2 FVKESK. CDR3 sequence reads: CASSRDIWNSPLHF. The CDR3 bases are TGTGCCAGCAGCCGGGACATTTGGAATTCACCCCTCCACTTT. Full variable domain (missing parts from reference TRBV14 and TRBJ1-6): EAGVTQFPSHSVIEKGQTVTLRCDPISGHDNLYWYRRVMGKEIKFLLHFVKESKQDESGMPNNRFLAERTGGTYSTLKVQPAELEDSGVYFCASSRDIWNSPLHFGNGTRLTVT.

The gene calls are TRBV2 and TRBJ2-1; 9 bases align to TRBD1. CDR1 and CDR2 from the germline V gene are SNHLY and FYNNEI. The CDR3 loop spans 15 amino acids. After removal of 6 bases from V and 4 bases from J, the junction contained 7 bases not matched to a gene. The CDR3 here is CASSADRGKYNEQFF. The CDR3 region has the DNA TGTGCCAGCAGCGCCGACAGGGGGAAATACAATGAGCAGTTCTTC.

V and J are TRBV6-5 and TRBJ2-2, with 8 bases matching TRBD2. This CDR3 is built from 14 residues. CDR1 is MNHEY, CDR2 SVGAGI, per germline. After removal of 7 bases from V and 4 bases from J, the junction contained 5 bases not matched to a gene. The CDR3 loop is CASKPLAGTGELFF. The CDR3 DNA reads TGTGCCAGCAAGCCTCTAGCGGGCACCGGGGAGCTGTTTTTT.